This TCR beta chain was sequenced in a study of cytomegalovirus exposure and HLA in healthy donors. Study results and limitations: TCR beta V segments were, for the most part, productive about 87% or about 30% of the time in an earlier analysis. It was only CMV serostatus that was available as immune exposure information. Analysis performed later found roughly 17,000 TCR beta sequences associated with HLA alleles at 0.05 false discovery rate.

On this clone: What it recognizes is unknown.

The primer mix had 60 Vbeta and 13 Jbeta primers. In the authors' methods: Later, 80 million or so unique TCR beta chains were counted in an analysis, and some 9.9 million of them were shared. Sequencing used immunoSEQ multiplex PCR; TCRdb keeps in-frame clones, though not all of them. That table supplies the V and J calls and clone size; D and trimming were determined from the DNA. The sample shows 90,000 to 150,000 clones, and roughly 4% sits with its ten largest clones. This CDR3 is 15 amino acids long. V lost 2 bases and J lost 8; bases outside the gene matches: 12. Germline V CDR1 and CDR2: SGHDT, YYEEEE.

This TCR was sampled from a man aged 18 to 30 in good health and CMV-seronegative. This rearrangement joins TRBV5-6 to TRBJ2-7, with TRBD1 matching over 8 bases. Sample: PBMCs. The CDR3 sequence: CASSFPGQDTTQQYF. The CDR3 DNA follows: TGTGCCAGCAGCTTCCCGGGACAGGATACTACCCAGCAGTACTTC.